Shown below are 10 T cell receptor beta chains from a single sample sequenced in a study of T cell changes during pregnancy in multiple sclerosis. The data were produced by immunoSEQ multiplex PCR, yet TCRdb's version contains in-frame clones alone and is incomplete. In the table there are approximately 92,000 clones, 85% to 95% of which are singletons. The sequencing here drew on peripheral blood, taken in the first trimester of pregnancy. Source of these receptors: a female donor with multiple sclerosis, enrolled in a pregnancy study.

This rearrangement joins TRBV27 to TRBJ2-5; 7 nucleotides line up with TRBD2. The CDR3 covers 14 residues. With V trimmed by 5 bases and J by 5 bases, 8 bases remained unmatched. Per the germline V gene, CDR1 is MNHEY and CDR2 is SMNVEV (reference sequence). CDR3: CASSPPGLGETQYF. In DNA, the CDR3 is TGTGCCAGCAGTCCGCCCGGACTAGGGGAGACCCAGTACTTC.

This sequence joins TRBV6-5 and TRBJ1-5, with TRBD1 as a possible D gene (6 bases). Germline V gene data show CDR1 as MNHEY and CDR2 as SVGAGI. This CDR3 spans 15 amino acids. Trimming took off 5 bases at V and 6 bases at J, with 17 bases between the two ends. The CDR3 nucleotides read TGTGCCAGCAGTGCCTACAGGGATTTTGCTCAGCCCCAGCATTTT. This translates into CASSAYRDFAQPQHF.

The chain has TRBV19 and TRBJ2-3, with 14 bases matching TRBD2. Looked up from germline, CDR1 is LNHDA and CDR2 is SQIVND (reference sequence). The CDR3 consists of 17 residues. V trimming: 6 bases; J trimming: 8 bases; junction bases outside the gene matches: 13. The CDR3 sequence is CASSLTGTSGSPGTQYF. The CDR3 bases are TGTGCCAGTAGCCTAACCGGGACTAGCGGGAGTCCTGGTACGCAGTATTTT.

The chain couples TRBV5-1 to TRBJ2-1, with 9 positions matching TRBD2. The V gene end was trimmed by 6 bases and the J gene end by 2 bases; junction bases not matched to a gene: 6. Germline V CDR1 and CDR2: SGHRS, YFSETQ. The length of the CDR3 is 15 residues. CDR3 bases: TGCGCCAGCACCGCCGGGACTAGCACCTACAATGAGCAGTTCTTC. The encoded protein is CASTAGTSTYNEQFF.

The genes are TRBV25-1 and TRBJ1-2; D is possibly TRBD1 (6 bases). Looked up from germline, CDR1 is MGHDK and CDR2 is SYGVNS. V was cut by 1 base and J by 5 bases, with 17 bases left in between. The CDR3 runs 16 residues. CDR3 amino acids: CASSESGHGLRYGYTF. The DNA of the CDR3 is TGTGCCAGCAGTGAATCGGGACACGGCTTACGATATGGCTACACCTTC.

V and J are TRBV19 and TRBJ1-2; 9 nucleotides align to TRBD1. The CDR3 extends over 15 amino acids. The J segment lost 5 bases and the V segment lost 5 bases, leaving 9 bases of the junction unmatched. Germline assignment: CDR1 LNHDA and CDR2 SQIVND (reference sequence). The CDR3 DNA reads as TGTGCCAGTAGTGAACAGGGGGCATCGGTGTATGGCTACACCTTC. Its protein is CASSEQGASVYGYTF.

V usage is TRBV5-1 and J usage is TRBJ2-7, with 8 bases identical to TRBD1. This CDR3 contains 15 residues. The trim removed 7 bases at V and 3 bases at J, leaving 12 bases unmatched. Per the germline V gene, CDR1 is SGHRS and CDR2 is YFSETQ. CDR3 residues: CASSPTGQAFYEQYF. The DNA for the CDR3 is TGCGCCAGCTCCCCAACGGGACAGGCGTTCTACGAGCAGTACTTC.

The V call is TRBV7-9, the J call TRBJ2-3; maybe TRBD2 (6 bases). The CDR3 runs 13 residues. The V end was cut by 8 bases, the J end by 3 bases, with 12 bases between. Germline V lookup: CDR1 SEHNR, CDR2 FQNEAQ (reference sequence). CDR3 DNA: TGTGCCAGCTGGTCAGGAGGGACAGATACGCAGTATTTT. This encodes CASWSGGTDTQYF. Together with reference TRBV7-9 and TRBJ2-3, the CDR3 gives the full variable domain: DTGVSQNPRHKITKRGQNVTFRCDPISEHNRLYWYRQTLGQGPEFLTYFQNEAQLEKSRLLSDRFSAERPKGSFSTLEIQRTEQGDSAMYLCASWSGGTDTQYFGPGTRLTVL.

The CDR3 loop reads CASHNLQDEKLFF. In DNA, the CDR3 is TGTGCCAGCCACAACTTACAGGATGAAAAACTGTTTTTT. The chain joins TRBV28 to TRBJ1-4; D perhaps matches TRBD1 (5 bases). V shed 8 bases and J shed 6 bases, with 13 bases lying between them. This CDR3 region has 13 residues. Germline-derived CDR1 and CDR2 are MDHEN and SYDVKM.

V is TRBV19 and J is TRBJ2-5; 7 bases align to TRBD1. Germline CDR1 and CDR2: LNHDA and SQIVND (reference sequence). The CDR3 consists of 14 residues. J was trimmed by 5 bases and V by 5 bases; bases with no gene match: 8. CDR3 nucleotides: TGTGCCAGTAGTTCGACAGGGTCCGGGGAGACCCAGTACTTC. It is translated as CASSSTGSGETQYF.